This TCR beta chain was observed in a study of OX40 agonist ivuxolimab in advanced cancers. Across the study: The study gave patients intravenous ivuxolimab at 0.01 to 10 mg/kg every 2 weeks.

Points from the study as a whole: Also showing low normalized T-cell clonal expansion were some of the nonresponders. CD8+ T cells showed, on average, more clonal expansion than CD4+ cells.

A remark on this clone: As yet, its antigen is unknown.

The germline V gene has CDR1 MNHEY and CDR2 SVGAGI. The CDR3 length is 15 residues. V lost 7 bases and J 2 bases, leaving 18 bases between the germline ends. Sequenced by immunoSEQ multiplex PCR; TCRdb stores in-frame clones only, minus some. This table has 80,000 or so clones, roughly 87% appearing once. The chain carries TRBV6-5 and TRBJ2-7; a weak D match, TRBD2 (6 bases). This receptor was identified in an adult with an advanced solid tumor such as melanoma, head and neck, liver or kidney cancer. The sample was CD4+ or CD8+ T cells sorted from blood, taken in a trial of the OX40 agonist ivuxolimab. The CDR3 protein is CASILRGGATYEQYF. The CDR3 region has the DNA TGTGCCAGCATCCTGAGAGGAGGGGCTACCTACGAGCAGTACTTC.